This T cell receptor beta chain was sequenced during a study of Graves' ophthalmopathy and Graves' hyperthyroidism. Whole-study context: Researchers obtained peripheral blood at initial diagnosis, before any treatment had begun.

At least ten counts were recorded for this clonotype. Its antigen remains unidentified. This CDR3 region has 14 residues. The germline CDR1 and CDR2 sequences are MNHEY and SVGEGT. V lost 0 bases to trimming and J lost 2 bases, with 7 bases between them. Amplification of the TCR beta CDR3 regions used RNA transcripts (as template). First-round RT-PCR employed HTBI primers, with a second-round multiplex PCR after it. From the multiplex PCR reads, TCRdb called clonotypes with MiXCR, one entry per CDR3 protein. Among approximately 210,000 distinct CDR3 sequences listed, roughly 21% were seen once. Moderate-to-severe activity, CAS ≥3, NOSPECS ≥4 and a duration under 3 months were seen in donors with ophthalmopathy. Each diagnosis was determined on the basis of clinical symptoms, serum thyroxine, TRAb, thyroid ultrasound and orbital computed tomography. The study's findings and limits: At less than 71% sensitivity and 72% to 75% specificity, the model predicted progression of the ophthalmopathy.

The source of this sequence is a woman aged 50 to 65 with Graves' ophthalmopathy. Sequenced input: peripheral blood. The J gene is TRBJ1-2, the V gene TRBV6-2 or TRBV6-3; D is ambiguous. The CDR3 DNA sequence: TGTGCCAGCAGTTACTCGTCCTGGAACTATGGCTACACCTTC. This encodes CASSYSSWNYGYTF.